The clone carrying this T cell receptor beta chain showed up just once. Distinct nucleotide sequences in the sample also encode this CDR3. The Seattle patients, enrolled during active infection, were followed longitudinally. The V end was cut by 5 bases, the J end by 4 bases, with 14 bases between. The germline V gene encodes CDR1 LNHDA and CDR2 SQIVND (reference sequence). This CDR3 has 14 amino acids. The table came from immunoSEQ multiplex PCR; TCRdb's copy has only in-frame clones and leaves some out. The data hold 250,000 or so clones, with nearly 90% observed a single time. This entry belongs to a study of blood T cell repertoires in COVID-19. The overall study: The cDNA or gDNA used as material had been derived from T cells, B-cell-depleted T cells, or PBMCs.

The chain carries TRBV19 and TRBJ1-2; D might be TRBD1 (6 bases). The material sequenced was peripheral blood. The TCR originated in a woman aged 55-70 years with COVID-19, enrolled during active disease. CDR3 amino acids: CASSPQGRGYGYTF. The CDR3 coding sequence is TGTGCCAGTAGTCCACAGGGAAGGGGCTATGGCTACACCTTC.